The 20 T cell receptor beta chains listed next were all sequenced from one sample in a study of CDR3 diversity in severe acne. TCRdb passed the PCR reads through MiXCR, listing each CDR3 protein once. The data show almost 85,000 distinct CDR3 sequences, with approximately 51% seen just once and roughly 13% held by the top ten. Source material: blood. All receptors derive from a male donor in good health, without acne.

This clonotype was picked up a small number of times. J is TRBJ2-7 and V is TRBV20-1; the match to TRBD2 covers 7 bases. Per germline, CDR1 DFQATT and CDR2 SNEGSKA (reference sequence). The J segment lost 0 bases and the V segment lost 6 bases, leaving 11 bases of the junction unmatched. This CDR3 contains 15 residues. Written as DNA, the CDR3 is TGCAGTGCCATGGTATGGGGACTATGCTCCTACGAGCAGTACTTC. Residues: CSAMVWGLCSYEQYF.

The CDR3 sequence is CSARTSGNEQFF. The CDR3 nucleotides read TGCAGTGCTAGGACTAGCGGGAATGAGCAGTTCTTC. This rearrangement joins TRBV20-1 to TRBJ2-1; 10 bases align to TRBD2. The ends lost 3 bases at V and 7 bases at J; junction bases unmatched: 0. The germline V gene encodes CDR1 DFQATT and CDR2 SNEGSKA (reference sequence). CDR3 length: 12 residues.

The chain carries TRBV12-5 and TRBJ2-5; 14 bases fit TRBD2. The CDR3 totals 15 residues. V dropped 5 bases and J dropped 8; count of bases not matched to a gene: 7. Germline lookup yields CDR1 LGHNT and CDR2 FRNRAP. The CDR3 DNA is TGTGCTAGTGGTCCCGGACTAGCGGGGGGAAGCACCCAGTACTTC. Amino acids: CASGPGLAGGSTQYF.

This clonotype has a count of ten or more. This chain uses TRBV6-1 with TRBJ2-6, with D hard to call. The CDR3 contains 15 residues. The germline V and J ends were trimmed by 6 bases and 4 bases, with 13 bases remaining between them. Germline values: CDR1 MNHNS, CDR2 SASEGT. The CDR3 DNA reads TGTGCCAGCAGGGAAAGGGAAGACGGGGCCAACGTCCTGACTTTC. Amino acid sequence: CASREREDGANVLTF.

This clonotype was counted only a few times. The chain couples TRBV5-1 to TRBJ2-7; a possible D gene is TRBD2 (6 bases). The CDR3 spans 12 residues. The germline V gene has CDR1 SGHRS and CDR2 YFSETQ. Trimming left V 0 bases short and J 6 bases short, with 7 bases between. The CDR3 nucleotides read TGCGCCAGCAGCTTGGACGGGGGCGAGCAGTACTTC. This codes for CASSLDGGEQYF.

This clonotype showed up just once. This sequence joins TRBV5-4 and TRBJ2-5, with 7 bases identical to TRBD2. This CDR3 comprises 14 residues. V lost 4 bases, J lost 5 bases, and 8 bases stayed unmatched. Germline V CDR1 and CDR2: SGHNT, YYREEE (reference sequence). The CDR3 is CASSIRGGGETQYF. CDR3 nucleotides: TGTGCCAGCAGCATCCGTGGGGGAGGGGAGACCCAGTACTTC. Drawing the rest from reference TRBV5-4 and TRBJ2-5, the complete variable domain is ETGVTQSPTHLIKTRGQQVTLRCSSQSGHNTVSWYQQALGQGPQFIFQYYREEENGRGNFPPRFSGLQFPNYSSELNVNALELDDSALYLCASSIRGGGETQYFGPGTRLLVL.

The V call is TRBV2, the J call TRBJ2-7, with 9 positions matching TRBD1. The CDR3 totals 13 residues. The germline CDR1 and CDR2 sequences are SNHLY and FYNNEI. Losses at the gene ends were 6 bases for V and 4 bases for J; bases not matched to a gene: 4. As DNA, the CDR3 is TGTGCCAGCAGGAACGGGACAGGGTACGAGCAGTACTTC. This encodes CASRNGTGYEQYF.

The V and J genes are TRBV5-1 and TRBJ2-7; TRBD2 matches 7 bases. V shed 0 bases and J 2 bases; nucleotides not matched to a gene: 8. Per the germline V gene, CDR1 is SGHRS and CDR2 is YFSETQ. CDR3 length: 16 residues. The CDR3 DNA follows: TGCGCCAGCAGCTTGGACGGGTCTAGCGGACCCTACGAGCAGTACTTC. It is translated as CASSLDGSSGPYEQYF.

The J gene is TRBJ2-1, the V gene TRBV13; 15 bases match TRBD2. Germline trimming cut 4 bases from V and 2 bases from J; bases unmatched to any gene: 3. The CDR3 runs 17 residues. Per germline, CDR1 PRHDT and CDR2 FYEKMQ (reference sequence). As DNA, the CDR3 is TGTGCCAGCAGCTCCCGGACTAGCGGGGGGGCCTACAATGAGCAGTTCTTC. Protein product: CASSSRTSGGAYNEQFF.

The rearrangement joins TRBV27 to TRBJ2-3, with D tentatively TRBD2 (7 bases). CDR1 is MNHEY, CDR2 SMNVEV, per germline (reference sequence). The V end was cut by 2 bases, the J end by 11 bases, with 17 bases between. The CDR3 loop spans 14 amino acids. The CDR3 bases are TGTGCCAGCAGTTTACCGGGGGGAGGGGGTGAGCAGTATTTT. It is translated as CASSLPGGGGEQYF.

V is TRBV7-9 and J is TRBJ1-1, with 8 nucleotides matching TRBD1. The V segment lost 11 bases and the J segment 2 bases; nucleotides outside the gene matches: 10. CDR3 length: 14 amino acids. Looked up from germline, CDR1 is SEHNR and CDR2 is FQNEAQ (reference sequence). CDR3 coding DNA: TGTGCCGGCACAGGGGGTGTTCCTAACACTGAAGCTTTCTTT. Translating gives CAGTGGVPNTEAFF.

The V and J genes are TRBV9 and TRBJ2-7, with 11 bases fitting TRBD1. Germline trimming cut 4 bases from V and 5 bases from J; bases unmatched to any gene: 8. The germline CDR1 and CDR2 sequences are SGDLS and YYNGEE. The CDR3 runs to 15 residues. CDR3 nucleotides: TGTGCCAGCAGCCCTGGACAGGGGGCTATCGACGAGCAGTACTTC. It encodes CASSPGQGAIDEQYF. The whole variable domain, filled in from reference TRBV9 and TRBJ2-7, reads DSGVTQTPKHLITATGQRVTLRCSPRSGDLSVYWYQQSLDQGLQFLIQYYNGEERAKGNILERFSAQQFPDLHSELNLSSLELGDSALYFCASSPGQGAIDEQYFGPGTRLTVT.

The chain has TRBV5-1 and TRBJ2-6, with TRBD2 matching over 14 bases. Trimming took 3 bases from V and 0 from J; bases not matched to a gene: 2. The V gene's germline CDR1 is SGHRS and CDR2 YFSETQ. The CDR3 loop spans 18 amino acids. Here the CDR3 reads CASSYGTSGSSGANVLTF. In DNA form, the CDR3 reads TGCGCCAGCAGCTACGGGACTAGCGGGAGCTCTGGGGCCAACGTCCTGACTTTC.

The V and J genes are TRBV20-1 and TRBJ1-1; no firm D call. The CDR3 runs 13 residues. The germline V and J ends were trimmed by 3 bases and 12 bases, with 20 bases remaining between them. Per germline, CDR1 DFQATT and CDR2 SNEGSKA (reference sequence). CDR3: CSASPRLGRISFF. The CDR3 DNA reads TGCAGTGCTAGTCCTCGCCTGGGGAGAATTTCTTTCTTT.

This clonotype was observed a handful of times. The CDR3: CASSPILGNQPQHF. The CDR3 coding sequence is TGCGCCAGCAGCCCAATCTTGGGCAATCAGCCCCAGCATTTT. The J gene is TRBJ1-5, the V gene TRBV4-1, with unresolved D. Germline V gene sequence: CDR1 MGHRA, CDR2 YSYEKL. This CDR3 spans 14 amino acids. V lost 4 bases, J lost 2 bases, and 9 bases lay in between.

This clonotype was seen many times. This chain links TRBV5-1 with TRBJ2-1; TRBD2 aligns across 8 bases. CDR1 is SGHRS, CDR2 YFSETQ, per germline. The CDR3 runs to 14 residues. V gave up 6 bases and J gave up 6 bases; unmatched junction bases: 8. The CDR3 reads CASTTTGTSNEQFF. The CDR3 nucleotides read TGCGCCAGCACAACTACAGGGACTAGCAATGAGCAGTTCTTC.

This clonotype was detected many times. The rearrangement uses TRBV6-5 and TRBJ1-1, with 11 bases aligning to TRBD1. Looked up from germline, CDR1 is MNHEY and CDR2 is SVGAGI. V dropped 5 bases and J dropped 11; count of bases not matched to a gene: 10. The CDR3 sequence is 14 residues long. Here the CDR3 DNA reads TGTGCCAGCAGTCGGGACAGGGGGGACCATGAGGCTTTCTTT. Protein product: CASSRDRGDHEAFF.

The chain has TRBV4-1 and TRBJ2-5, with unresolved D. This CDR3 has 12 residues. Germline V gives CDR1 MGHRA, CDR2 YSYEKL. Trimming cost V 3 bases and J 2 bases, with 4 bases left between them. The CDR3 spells CASSHIQETQYF. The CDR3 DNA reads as TGCGCCAGCAGCCACATACAAGAGACCCAGTACTTC.

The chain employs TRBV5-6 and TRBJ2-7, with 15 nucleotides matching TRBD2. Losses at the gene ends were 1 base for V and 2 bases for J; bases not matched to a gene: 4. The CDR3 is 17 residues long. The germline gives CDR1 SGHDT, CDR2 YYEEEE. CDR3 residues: CASSLTRTSGGAYEQYF. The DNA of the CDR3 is TGTGCCAGCAGCTTGACCCGGACTAGCGGGGGGGCCTACGAGCAGTACTTC.

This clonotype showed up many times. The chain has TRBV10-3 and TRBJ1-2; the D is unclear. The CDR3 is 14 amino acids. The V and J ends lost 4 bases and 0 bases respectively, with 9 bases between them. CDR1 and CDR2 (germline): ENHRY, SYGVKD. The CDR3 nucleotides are TGTGCCATCAGTGGAGGCACATCTAACTATGGCTACACCTTC. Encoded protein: CAISGGTSNYGYTF.